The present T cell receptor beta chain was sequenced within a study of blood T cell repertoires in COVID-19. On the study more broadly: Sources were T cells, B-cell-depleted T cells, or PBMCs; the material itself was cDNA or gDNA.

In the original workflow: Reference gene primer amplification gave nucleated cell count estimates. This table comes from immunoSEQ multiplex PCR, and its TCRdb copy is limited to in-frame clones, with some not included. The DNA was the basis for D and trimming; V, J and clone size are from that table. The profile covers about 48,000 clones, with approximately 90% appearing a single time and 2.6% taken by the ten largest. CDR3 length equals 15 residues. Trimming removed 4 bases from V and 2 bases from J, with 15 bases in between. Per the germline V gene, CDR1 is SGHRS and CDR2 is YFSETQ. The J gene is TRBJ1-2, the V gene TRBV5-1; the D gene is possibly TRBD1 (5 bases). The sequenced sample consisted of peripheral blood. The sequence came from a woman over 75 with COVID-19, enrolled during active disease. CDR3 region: CASSARGLPNYGYTF. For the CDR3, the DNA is TGCGCCAGCAGCGCCCGGGGACTGCCGAACTATGGCTACACCTTC.